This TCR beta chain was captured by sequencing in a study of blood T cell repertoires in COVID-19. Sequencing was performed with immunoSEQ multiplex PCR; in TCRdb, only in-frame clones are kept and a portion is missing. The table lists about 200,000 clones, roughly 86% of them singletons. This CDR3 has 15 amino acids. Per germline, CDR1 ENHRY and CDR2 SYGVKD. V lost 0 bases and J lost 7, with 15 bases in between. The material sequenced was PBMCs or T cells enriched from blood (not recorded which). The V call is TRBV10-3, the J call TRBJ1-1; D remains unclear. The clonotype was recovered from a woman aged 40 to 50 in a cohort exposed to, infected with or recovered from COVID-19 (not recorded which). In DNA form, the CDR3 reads TGTGCCATCAGTGAGTCGACTCGAGGGAAAATTGAAGCTTTCTTT. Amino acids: CAISESTRGKIEAFF.